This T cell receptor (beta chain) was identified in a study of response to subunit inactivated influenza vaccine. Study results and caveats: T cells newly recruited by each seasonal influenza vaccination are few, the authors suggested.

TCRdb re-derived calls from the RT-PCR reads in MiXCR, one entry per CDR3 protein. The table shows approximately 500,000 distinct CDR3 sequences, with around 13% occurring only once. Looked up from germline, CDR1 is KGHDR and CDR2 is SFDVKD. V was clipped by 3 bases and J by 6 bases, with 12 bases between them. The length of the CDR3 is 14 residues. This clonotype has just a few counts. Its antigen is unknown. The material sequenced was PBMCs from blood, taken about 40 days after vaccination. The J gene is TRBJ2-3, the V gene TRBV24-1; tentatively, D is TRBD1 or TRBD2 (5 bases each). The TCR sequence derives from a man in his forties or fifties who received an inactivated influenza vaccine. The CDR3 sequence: CATSDGGRGDTQYF. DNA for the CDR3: TGTGCCACCAGTGATGGGGGTCGTGGGGATACGCAGTATTTT.